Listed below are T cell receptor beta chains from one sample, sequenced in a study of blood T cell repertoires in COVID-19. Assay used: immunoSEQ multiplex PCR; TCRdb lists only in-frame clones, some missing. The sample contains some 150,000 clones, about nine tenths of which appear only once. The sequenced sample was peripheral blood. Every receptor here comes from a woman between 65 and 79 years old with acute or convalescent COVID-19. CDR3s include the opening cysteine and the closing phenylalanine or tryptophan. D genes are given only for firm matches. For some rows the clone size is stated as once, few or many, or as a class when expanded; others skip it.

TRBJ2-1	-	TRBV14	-	TGTGCCAGCAGTCCAAATAGAGGGTACAATGAGCAGTTCTTC	CASSPNRGYNEQFF
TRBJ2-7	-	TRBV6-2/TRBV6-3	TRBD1	TGTGCCAGCAGTTACCCTTTTGACAGGGTTTCGGGCGAGCAGTACTTC	CASSYPFDRVSGEQYF
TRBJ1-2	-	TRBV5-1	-	TGCGCCAGCAGCTTATCTGGACAGACTAACTATGGCTACACCTTC	CASSLSGQTNYGYTF
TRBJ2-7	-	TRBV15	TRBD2	TGTGCCACCAGCCATACTTCTAGCGGGGGAATCCTCGGGACCTACGAGCAGTACTTC	CATSHTSSGGILGTYEQYF
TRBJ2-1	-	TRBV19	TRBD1	TGTGCCAGTAGTACGCAACCGGGACAGGATTTTTACAATGAGCAGTTCTTC	CASSTQPGQDFYNEQFF
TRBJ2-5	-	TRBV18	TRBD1	TGTGCCAGCTCACCGGGACAGCAAGAGACCCAGTACTTC	CASSPGQQETQYF
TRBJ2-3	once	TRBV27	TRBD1	TGTGCCAGCAGTACCCGACAGGGCGCAGATACGCAGTATTTT	CASSTRQGADTQYF
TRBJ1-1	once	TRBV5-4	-	TGTGCCAGCAGCTTGGCCTTAAACAGGGCTGAAGCTTTCTTT	CASSLALNRAEAFF
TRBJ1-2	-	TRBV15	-	TGTGCCACCAGCAGCTCAGGGAAGGGGCATGGCTACACCTTC	CATSSSGKGHGYTF
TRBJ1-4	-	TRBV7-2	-	TGTGCCAGCAGAGCGGACCTATATGGGGAAAAACTGTTTTTT	CASRADLYGEKLFF
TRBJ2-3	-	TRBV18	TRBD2	TGTGCCAGCTCACCCAGCGGGGCTGGCACAGATACGCAGTATTTT	CASSPSGAGTDTQYF
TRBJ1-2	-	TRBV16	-	TGTGCCAGCAGCCAATCGAACCAGCCGGGAGGCTACACCTTC	CASSQSNQPGGYTF
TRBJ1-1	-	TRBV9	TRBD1	TGTGCCAGCAGCGTAGGGACGGACAGGGGGCCTGAAGCTTTCTTT	CASSVGTDRGPEAFF
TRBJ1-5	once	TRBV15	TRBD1	TGTGCCACCAGCAGGGGCTCGGGACAGAGACAGCCCCAGCATTTT	CATSRGSGQRQPQHF
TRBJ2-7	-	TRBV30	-	TGTGCCTGGAATCAGCTCCCTAGCTCCTACGAGCAGTACTTC	CAWNQLPSSYEQYF
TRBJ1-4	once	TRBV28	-	TGTGCCAGCAGTTTCGGGCAGGGGATAACTAATGAAAAACTGTTTTTT	CASSFGQGITNEKLFF
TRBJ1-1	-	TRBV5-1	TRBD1	TGCGCCAGCAGCCGGGACAGTTTAGCGGCCGAAGCTTTCTTT	CASSRDSLAAEAFF
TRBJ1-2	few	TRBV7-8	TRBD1	TGTGCCAGCAGCATAACCGGGACAGGAGACTATGGCTACACCTTC	CASSITGTGDYGYTF
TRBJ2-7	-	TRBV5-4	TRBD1	TGTGCCAGCAGCTTATTTGACAGGGGGCCTCACTACGAGCAGTACTTC	CASSLFDRGPHYEQYF
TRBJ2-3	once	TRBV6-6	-	TGTGCCAGCAGTTACGGGGACACCTCGGATACGCAGTATTTT	CASSYGDTSDTQYF
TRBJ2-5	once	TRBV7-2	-	TGTGCCAGCAGCTTAGCGGTCCGCGGGCGGGAGACCCAGTACTTC	CASSLAVRGRETQYF
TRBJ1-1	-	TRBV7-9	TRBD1	TGTGCCAGCAGCTTAGCGGCAGGGGGAGGAACTGAAGCTTTCTTT	CASSLAAGGGTEAFF
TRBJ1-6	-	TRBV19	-	TGTGCCAGTAGTCCTCGAGGCAGGGGTTATAATTCACCCCTCCACTTT	CASSPRGRGYNSPLHF
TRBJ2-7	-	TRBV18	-	TGTGCCAGCTCCCCGGCGGAGCACGAGCAGTACTTC	CASSPAEHEQYF
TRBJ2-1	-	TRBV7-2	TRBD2	TGTGCCAGCAGCAACGCAGCGGGGGGGCTTAATGAGCAGTTCTTC	CASSNAAGGLNEQFF
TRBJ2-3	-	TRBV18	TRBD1	TGTGCCAGCTCACCAACGGGACAGGGGGCGACAGATACGCAGTATTTT	CASSPTGQGATDTQYF
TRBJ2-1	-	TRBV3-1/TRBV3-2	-	TGTGCCAGCAGCCAAGATCGGGGGGCTAATGAGCAGTTCTTC	CASSQDRGANEQFF
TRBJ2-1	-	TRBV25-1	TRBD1	TGTGCCACCGGTGGGGACAGCTCCTACAATGAGCAGTTCTTC	CATGGDSSYNEQFF
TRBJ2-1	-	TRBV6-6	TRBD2	TGTGCCAGCAGTCCTCTTAGCGGGGGGGCCCCCATCTCCTTCGAGCAGTTCTTC	CASSPLSGGAPISFEQFF
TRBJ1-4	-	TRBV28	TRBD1	TGTGCCAGCAGTTTCTACAGGGGGAGTGAAAAACTGTTTTTT	CASSFYRGSEKLFF
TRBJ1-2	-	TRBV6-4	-	TGTGCCAGCAGTGATTATTATGGCTACACCTTC	CASSDYYGYTF
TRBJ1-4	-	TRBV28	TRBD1	TGTGCCAGCAGCGACAGGGGTAATGAAAAACTGTTTTTT	CASSDRGNEKLFF